This T cell receptor (beta chain) originates from a study of patients and donors after allogeneic stem cell transplantation. CDR1 and CDR2 from the germline V gene are DFQATT and SNEGSKA (reference sequence). The V end was cut by 1 base, the J end by 8 bases, with 14 bases between. There are 13 residues in the CDR3. This clonotype came up many times. TCRdb re-derived calls from the RT-PCR reads in MiXCR, one entry per CDR3 protein. Altogether 70,000 to 95,000 distinct CDR3 sequences are present, about 5% being singletons, with the ten largest covering less than 3%. This receptor was obtained from a human donor who was either an allogeneic HSCT recipient or a stem cell or donor lymphocyte infusion donor (not recorded which). It is not recorded whose cells these are; they may come from a transplant donor. Sequencing was performed on blood, either unsorted or a sorted T cell fraction (not recorded which). The rearrangement uses TRBV20-1 and TRBJ1-2; D possibly corresponds to TRBD1 (5 bases). The CDR3 region has the DNA TGCAGTGCTAGAGGACGGACACTCGAGGGCTACACCTTC. It translates to CSARGRTLEGYTF.